This T cell receptor (beta chain) was profiled in a study of cytomegalovirus exposure and HLA in healthy donors. The primer mix had 60 Vbeta and 13 Jbeta primers. The assay was immunoSEQ multiplex PCR, and TCRdb's table has in-frame clones only and misses some. The table shows 120,000 to 150,000 clones, with roughly 10% occurring only once. On this clone itself: The antigen remains undetermined.

Study-wide findings and caveats: It was reportedly the case that the classifier diagnosed cytomegalovirus status with high specificity and sensitivity. HLA alleles were associated with 15,000 to 20,000 TCR beta sequences in a later analysis at 0.05 false discovery rate.

V was pared by 5 bases and J by 2 bases, with 2 bases of the junction left unmatched. Per the germline V gene, CDR1 is SGHTA and CDR2 is FQGTGA. The CDR3 has 16 residues. The V call is TRBV7-3, the J call TRBJ2-6; TRBD1 matches at 11 bases. The clonotype originates from a male donor in good health and CMV-seronegative. Source material: PBMCs. CDR3 amino acids: CASSRTGGAGANVLTF. Here the CDR3 DNA reads TGTGCCAGCAGCCGGACAGGGGGCGCTGGGGCCAACGTCCTGACTTTC.